This T cell receptor (beta chain) appears in the sequencing data of a study of blood T cell repertoires in COVID-19. Study overall: Samples taken during acute and convalescent COVID-19 were collected in the United States, Italy and Spain. T cells, B-cell-depleted T cells, or PBMCs provided the cDNA or gDNA that served as material.

Original methodology: Reference gene primer amplification in the assay estimated nucleated cell counts. TCRdb keeps only in-frame clones here, not all; method: immunoSEQ multiplex PCR. The DNA was the basis for D and trimming; V, J and clone size are from that table. This sample has 72,000 or so clones, with about nine tenths found just once. Germline CDR1 reads LNHDA; CDR2 reads SQIVND (reference sequence). V lost 5 bases, J lost 0 bases, and 7 bases stayed unmatched. The CDR3 spans 16 residues. The source is a woman in her fifties or sixties with acute or convalescent COVID-19. The rearrangement joins TRBV19 to TRBJ1-1; 9 bases are a match to TRBD1. The source material was peripheral blood. The CDR3 DNA follows: TGTGCCAGTAGTGTTACAGGGGGCGGTTTGAACACTGAAGCTTTCTTT. Its protein product is CASSVTGGGLNTEAFF.